Listed below are T cell receptor beta chains from one sample, sequenced in a study of OX40 agonist ivuxolimab in advanced cancers. This table comes from immunoSEQ multiplex PCR, and its TCRdb copy is limited to in-frame clones, with some not included. The sample lists 60,000 or so clones; roughly 86% were seen once. The source material was CD4+ or CD8+ T cells sorted from blood, sampled in a trial of the OX40 agonist ivuxolimab. The origin of the receptors is an adult with an advanced solid tumor such as melanoma, head and neck, liver or kidney cancer. CDR3s include the opening cysteine and the closing phenylalanine or tryptophan. D genes are given only for firm matches. Clone size is shown for a subset of rows, as once, few, many or a class of expanded clone.

CDR3 DNA: TGTGCAAGTCGCATCTTGTTGAGGGGTTCTGGGGCCAACGTCCTGACTTTC
CDR3 protein: CASRILLRGSGANVLTF
D gene: .
clone size: once
J gene: TRBJ2-6
V gene: TRBV12-2

CDR3 DNA: TGTGCCAGCAGCTGGGACGGAGGATGGGAGCAGTACTTC
CDR3 protein: CASSWDGGWEQYF
D gene: .
clone size: .
J gene: TRBJ2-7
V gene: TRBV5-8

CDR3 DNA: TGTGCCAGCAGCTGGACAGGGAGGTCCTACGAGCAGTACTTC
CDR3 protein: CASSWTGRSYEQYF
D gene: TRBD1
clone size: once
J gene: TRBJ2-7
V gene: TRBV13

CDR3 DNA: TGTGCCAGCAGCTTAATCTACGGCGGGACTGGAAACACCATATATTTT
CDR3 protein: CASSLIYGGTGNTIYF
D gene: .
clone size: .
J gene: TRBJ1-3
V gene: TRBV11-2

CDR3 DNA: TGTGCCAGCAGTTTAGGGGGGCCAGATACGCAGTATTTT
CDR3 protein: CASSLGGPDTQYF
D gene: .
clone size: few
J gene: TRBJ2-3
V gene: TRBV28

CDR3 DNA: TGTGCCAGCAGCCAGTTCCAGGCCAACGTCCTGACTTTC
CDR3 protein: CASSQFQANVLTF
D gene: .
clone size: .
J gene: TRBJ2-6
V gene: TRBV27

CDR3 DNA: TGTGCCAGCAGCTACGTCGACAGGGGGGAGGAAAAACTGTTTTTT
CDR3 protein: CASSYVDRGEEKLFF
D gene: TRBD1
clone size: once
J gene: TRBJ1-4
V gene: TRBV7-9

CDR3 DNA: TGCGCCAGCAGCCCCCTTGACATCACTACCTACGAGCAGTACTTC
CDR3 protein: CASSPLDITTYEQYF
D gene: .
clone size: few
J gene: TRBJ2-7
V gene: TRBV5-1

CDR3 DNA: TGTGCCAGCAGGGGACAGGGGGTCTACGAGCAGTACTTC
CDR3 protein: CASRGQGVYEQYF
D gene: TRBD1
clone size: .
J gene: TRBJ2-7
V gene: TRBV6-6

CDR3 DNA: TGTGCCAGCAGCGCCTCCGGGACAGGGGGATCCTACGAGCAGTACTTC
CDR3 protein: CASSASGTGGSYEQYF
D gene: TRBD1
clone size: .
J gene: TRBJ2-7
V gene: TRBV9

CDR3 DNA: TGTGCCAGCAGCCCCCGGGTAGATGGGGCCAACGTCCTGACTTTC
CDR3 protein: CASSPRVDGANVLTF
D gene: .
clone size: .
J gene: TRBJ2-6
V gene: TRBV7-6

CDR3 DNA: TGCGCCAGCAGCCAAGTTCCCCAGTCTTCTGGGGCCAACGTCCTGACTTTC
CDR3 protein: CASSQVPQSSGANVLTF
D gene: .
clone size: once
J gene: TRBJ2-6
V gene: TRBV4-1

CDR3 DNA: TGTGCCAGCAGTGCTACCGCGGGGGGTCTGAACGAGCAGTACTTC
CDR3 protein: CASSATAGGLNEQYF
D gene: TRBD2
clone size: .
J gene: TRBJ2-7
V gene: TRBV27

CDR3 DNA: TGTGCCAGCAGCCAAAACAGGGGTCGGGACTATGGCTACACCTTC
CDR3 protein: CASSQNRGRDYGYTF
D gene: TRBD1
clone size: .
J gene: TRBJ1-2
V gene: TRBV9

CDR3 DNA: TGTGCCAGCAGCAGAGGGGTTAGACTACGCGAGCAGTACTTC
CDR3 protein: CASSRGVRLREQYF
D gene: .
clone size: .
J gene: TRBJ2-7
V gene: TRBV27

CDR3 DNA: TGTGCCAGCAGCGTAGTGGGAAACGAGCAGTACTTC
CDR3 protein: CASSVVGNEQYF
D gene: .
clone size: .
J gene: TRBJ2-7
V gene: TRBV9

CDR3 DNA: TGTGCCAGCAGCTGGACAGTGAGGGGTTCGTACGAGCAGTACTTC
CDR3 protein: CASSWTVRGSYEQYF
D gene: .
clone size: .
J gene: TRBJ2-7
V gene: TRBV5-8

CDR3 DNA: TGCAGCGCTCCCTCTCGCCGGGACATCAACGGCTACACCTTC
CDR3 protein: CSAPSRRDINGYTF
D gene: .
clone size: .
J gene: TRBJ1-2
V gene: TRBV29-1

CDR3 DNA: TGTGCCAGCAGTACGGCTAGTGGGGGGGTAAAACACCCCGAGGAGACCCAGTACTTC
CDR3 protein: CASSTASGGVKHPEETQYF
D gene: TRBD2
clone size: few
J gene: TRBJ2-5
V gene: TRBV2

CDR3 DNA: TGTGCCAGCTCACTCAGATCGACAGGGAGTAGCACAGATACGCAGTATTTT
CDR3 protein: CASSLRSTGSSTDTQYF
D gene: TRBD1
clone size: .
J gene: TRBJ2-3
V gene: TRBV18

CDR3 DNA: TGCGCCAGCAGTGTTTGGGACAGGGAGCATGGGAACTATGGCTACACCTTC
CDR3 protein: CASSVWDREHGNYGYTF
D gene: TRBD1
clone size: .
J gene: TRBJ1-2
V gene: TRBV10-2

CDR3 DNA: TGTGCCAGCAGCCCACTCACAGTGATCGTTAAGGGCGTCTACGAGCAGTACTTC
CDR3 protein: CASSPLTVIVKGVYEQYF
D gene: .
clone size: .
J gene: TRBJ2-7
V gene: TRBV7-8

CDR3 DNA: TGTGCCAGTCGAGAGACAGGGACAAATGAAAAACTGTTTTTT
CDR3 protein: CASRETGTNEKLFF
D gene: TRBD1
clone size: few
J gene: TRBJ1-4
V gene: TRBV19